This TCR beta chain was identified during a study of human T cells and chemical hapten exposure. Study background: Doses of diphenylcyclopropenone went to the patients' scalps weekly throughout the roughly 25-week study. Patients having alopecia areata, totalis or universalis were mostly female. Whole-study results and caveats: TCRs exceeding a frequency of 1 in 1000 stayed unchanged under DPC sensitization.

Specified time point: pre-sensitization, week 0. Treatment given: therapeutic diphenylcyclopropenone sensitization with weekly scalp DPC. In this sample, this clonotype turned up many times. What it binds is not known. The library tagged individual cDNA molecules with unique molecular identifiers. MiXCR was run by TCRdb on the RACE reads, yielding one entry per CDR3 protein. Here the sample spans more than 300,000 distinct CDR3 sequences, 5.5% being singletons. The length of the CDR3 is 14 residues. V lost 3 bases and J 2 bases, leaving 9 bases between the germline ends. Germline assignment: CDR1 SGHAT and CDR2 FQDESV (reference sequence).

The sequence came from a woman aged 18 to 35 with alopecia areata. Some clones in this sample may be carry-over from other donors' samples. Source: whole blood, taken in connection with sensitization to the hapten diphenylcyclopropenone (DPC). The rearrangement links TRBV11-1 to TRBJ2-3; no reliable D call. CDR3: CASSFERYTDTQYF. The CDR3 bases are TGTGCCAGCAGCTTCGAACGTTACACAGATACGCAGTATTTT.